This T cell receptor beta chain was sequenced during a study of sequential checkpoint blockade in melanoma. In the study overall: First-line arms were nivolumab then ipilimumab, or the reverse, randomized 1:1.

The method was immunoSEQ multiplex PCR; TCRdb's version includes in-frame clones alone and lacks a portion of them. The repertoire holds approximately 11,000 clones, with more than 60% as singletons. Treatment defined: randomized to nivolumab then ipilimumab (arm A) or the reverse (arm B). Patients had received no earlier DNA-damaging chemotherapy. From thawed PBMCs, live CD3+CD8+ cells negative for CD19 and CD56 were sorted. CDR1 is LNHDA and CDR2 is SQIVND in the germline V gene (reference sequence). Between the trimmed V and J ends, which lost 3 bases and 9 bases, there was a span of 18 bases. The CDR3 runs 15 residues.

This sequence was found in a human donor with melanoma. J is TRBJ2-1 and V is TRBV19, with D maybe TRBD2 (5 bases). The material sequenced was CD8+ T cells sorted from blood (inferred from file names), taken from a patient given nivolumab and ipilimumab in sequence. For the CDR3, the DNA is TGTGCCAGTAGTATGTCCGGAGTTCAGGCGGGTGAGCAGTTCTTC. Residues: CASSMSGVQAGEQFF.